This T cell receptor (beta chain) was captured in a study of blood T cell repertoires in COVID-19. Study-wide context: Some COVID-19 samples were acute and others convalescent; all came from the United States, Italy and Spain. The cDNA or gDNA used as material had been derived from T cells, B-cell-depleted T cells, or PBMCs.

With 4 bases clipped from V and 5 bases from J, the junction kept 5 bases outside the gene matches. The CDR3 has 15 amino acids. The V gene's germline CDR1 is SGHRS and CDR2 YFSETQ. In the original processing: Amplified reference gene primers provided the basis for estimating nucleated cell counts. The method was immunoSEQ multiplex PCR; TCRdb's version includes in-frame clones alone and lacks a portion of them. D and trimming were read from the DNA, whereas the V and J calls and clone size are those reported in that table. The profile shows about 300,000 clones, around four fifths of them singletons.

The source is a woman between 45 and 60 years old with acute or convalescent COVID-19. Sequencing was carried out using peripheral blood. The chain links TRBV5-1 to TRBJ1-6, with 8 bases lining up with TRBD1. The chain's CDR3 is CASSPYRGDNSPLHF. The CDR3, as DNA: TGCGCCAGCAGCCCCTACAGGGGGGATAATTCACCCCTCCACTTT.